The present T cell receptor (beta chain) was sequenced within a study of CD8+CD57+ T cells in acquired aplastic anemia. The wider study: The average for DNA from sorted CD4+ and CD8+ cells was 3.2 ug.

Study-level results: It was found that roughly 29 CD8+ CDR3 sequences were shared between patients and controls. With respect to CD8+ Simpson's diversity, patients and controls did not differ significantly.

Comments on this clonotype: The antigen is not known.

In germline, CDR1 is DFQATT, CDR2 SNEGSKA (reference sequence). Deletions cut 8 bases from V and 7 bases from J, with 18 bases between. This CDR3 comprises 12 residues. The TCR beta profiling, which covered VDJ combination and CDR3 sequence, was carried out using genomic DNA as the template. TCRdb re-derived calls from the reads in MiXCR, one entry per CDR3 protein. The repertoire includes approximately 270,000 distinct CDR3 sequences, around three fifths of them detected once, and less than 9.5% sits in the top ten. The rearrangement joins TRBV20-1 to TRBJ2-7; tentative D call: TRBD2 (6 bases). This clonotype originated in a human donor with severe aplastic anemia or a healthy control (not recorded which). The sequencing input was sorted CD4+, CD8+, or CD8+CD57+ T cells (not recorded which) from PBMCs. This CDR3 is CSTAGLWGEQYF. CDR3 bases: TGCAGTACTGCGGGGTTATGGGGGGAGCAGTACTTC.